The next 14 T cell receptor beta chains were all read from a single sample in a study of Graves' ophthalmopathy and Graves' hyperthyroidism. Beta-chain TCR CDR3 regions were amplified from RNA transcripts. Investigators did first-round RT-PCR with HTBI primers, then second-round multiplex PCR. TCRdb re-derived calls from the multiplex PCR reads in MiXCR, one entry per CDR3 protein. The repertoire has around 43,000 distinct CDR3 sequences, 40% to 65% of them found once; the top ten carry 18%. Specimen: peripheral blood. The receptors shown here come from an adult man with Graves' ophthalmopathy.

The chain couples TRBV19 to TRBJ1-2; the match to TRBD1 covers 7 bases. Germline V gene sequence: CDR1 LNHDA, CDR2 SQIVND (reference sequence). This CDR3 comprises 15 residues. Trimming removed 9 bases from V and 1 base from J; junction bases left unmatched: 11. CDR3 DNA: TGTGCCAGCAGTTTACGGACAGGAGATAACTATGGCTACACCTTC. Translating it yields CASSLRTGDNYGYTF.

The rearrangement joins TRBV5-1 to TRBJ2-7; maybe TRBD2 (6 bases). Trimming cost V 5 bases and J 2 bases, with 17 bases left between them. This CDR3 is built from 15 residues. Looked up from germline, CDR1 is SGHRS and CDR2 is YFSETQ. This CDR3 is CASSEMFGGPYEQYF. The CDR3 nucleotides are TGCGCCAGCAGTGAAATGTTCGGGGGTCCCTACGAGCAGTACTTC. The full variable domain, its missing parts supplied by reference TRBV5-1 and TRBJ2-7, is KAGVTQTPRYLIKTRGQQVTLSCSPISGHRSVSWYQQTPGQGLQFLFEYFSETQRNKGNFPGRFSGRQFSNSRSEMNVSTLELGDSALYLCASSEMFGGPYEQYFGPGTRLTVT.

The rearrangement links TRBV15 to TRBJ2-3, with 9 bases aligning to TRBD2. Germline lookup yields CDR1 LNHNV and CDR2 YYDKDF (reference sequence). V lost 3 bases and J lost 11; bases outside the gene matches: 18. This CDR3 has 17 residues. The CDR3 region is CATSSQGASGNPNEQYF. CDR3 DNA sequence: TGTGCCACCAGCAGCCAGGGAGCTAGCGGGAACCCCAATGAGCAGTATTTT.

The rearrangement links TRBV4-1 to TRBJ1-4; D is ambiguous. The germline CDR1 and CDR2 sequences are MGHRA and YSYEKL. V was shortened by 1 base and J by 5 bases, with 17 bases between the two germline ends. The CDR3 length is 17 residues. As DNA, the CDR3 is TGCGCCAGCAGCCAAGTAGACCTGAATTCCTACAATGAAAAACTGTTTTTT. This gives the protein CASSQVDLNSYNEKLFF.

The rearrangement uses TRBV7-6 and TRBJ2-3; tentatively, D is TRBD1 or TRBD2 (5 bases each). Germline CDR1 and CDR2: SGHVS and FNYEAQ. Trimming removed 1 base from V and 4 bases from J, with 15 bases in between. The CDR3 contains 16 residues. The CDR3 loop reads CASSLGGVGPSDTQYF. CDR3 bases: TGTGCCAGCAGCTTAGGAGGGGTGGGGCCGTCAGATACGCAGTATTTT.

The chain links TRBV5-1 to TRBJ2-3; 14 nucleotides line up with TRBD2. Germline CDR1 SGHRS, CDR2 YFSETQ. After removal of 4 bases from V and 5 bases from J, the junction contained 12 bases not matched to a gene. The CDR3 consists of 18 residues. The CDR3 reads CASSHRNPGLAGVDTQYF. The CDR3 DNA reads TGCGCCAGCAGCCATAGAAATCCGGGACTAGCGGGAGTAGATACGCAGTATTTT.

Details on this clonotype: The conserved phenylalanine or tryptophan is not found at the CDR3 terminus, so this likely reflects a read error. Because the CDR3's place on the DNA is in doubt, the DNA is left out and the CDR3 is given as listed by TCRdb. The chain links TRBV6-5 to TRBJ2-5. Including both end residues, the CDR3 is 8 amino acids long. Germline V gene lookup returns CDR1 MNHEY and CDR2 SVGAGI. The CDR3 is CASSNTIP.

The gene calls are TRBV19 and TRBJ1-6; 7 nucleotides line up with TRBD1. The CDR3 totals 13 residues. Unmatched junction bases numbered 7, after V lost 7 bases and J lost 10 bases. Germline V lookup: CDR1 LNHDA, CDR2 SQIVND (reference sequence). The CDR3 coding sequence is TGTGCCAGTACCGGACAGGAGGGATCACCCCTCCACTTT. Encoded protein: CASTGQEGSPLHF.

V and J are TRBV7-2 and TRBJ2-5; D perhaps matches TRBD1 (6 bases). V lost 2 bases, J lost 3 bases, and 7 bases lay in between. Germline CDR1 reads SGHTA; CDR2 reads FQGNSA. The CDR3 has 13 amino acids. The chain's CDR3 is CASSLNREETQYF. In nucleotides, the CDR3 is TGTGCCAGCAGCTTAAACAGGGAAGAGACCCAGTACTTC.

By sample fraction, this clonotype is medium-sized. The chain uses TRBV20-1 and TRBJ1-2, with D possibly TRBD1 on 5 matching bases. The CDR3 runs 14 residues. V gave up 3 bases and J gave up 4 bases, with 15 bases separating them. CDR1 is DFQATT, CDR2 SNEGSKA, per germline (reference sequence). The DNA for the CDR3 is TGCAGTGCTAGCGTGAGGGGTGGGGTCTATGGCTACACCTTC. Its translation is CSASVRGGVYGYTF.

This clonotype is deemed medium-sized. The DNA of the CDR3 is TGTGCCAGCAGCTTACCCAATCAGCCCCAGCATTTT. This translates into CASSLPNQPQHF. The chain recombines TRBV7-6 with TRBJ1-5; no clear D gene. This CDR3 is 12 amino acids long. V lost 2 bases to trimming and J lost 3 bases, with 2 bases between them. Germline CDR1 reads SGHVS; CDR2 reads FNYEAQ.

Ten or more counts support this clonotype. The genes are TRBV7-9 and TRBJ2-6, with a tentative D call TRBD1 (6 bases). CDR3 length equals 18 residues. V was shortened by 5 bases and J by 2 bases, with 19 bases between the two germline ends. Germline V gives CDR1 SEHNR, CDR2 FQNEAQ (reference sequence). CDR3 amino acids: CASSTRATGNTGANVLTF. The CDR3 DNA reads TGTGCCAGCAGCACTAGGGCCACAGGGAATACTGGGGCCAACGTCCTGACTTTC.

This clonotype was counted a single time. This chain joins TRBV7-2 and TRBJ1-2, with TRBD1 matching over 10 bases. This CDR3 is built from 17 residues. Germline V lookup: CDR1 SGHTA, CDR2 FQGNSA. V was pared by 4 bases and J by 7 bases, with 15 bases of the junction left unmatched. The CDR3 region is CASSSGGTGVDKSGYTF. CDR3 in DNA: TGTGCCAGCAGCTCCGGTGGGACAGGGGTTGATAAGAGTGGCTACACCTTC.

The V and J genes are TRBV11-2 and TRBJ2-1; 10 bases line up with TRBD2. Losses at the gene ends were 2 bases for V and 5 bases for J; bases not matched to a gene: 3. Germline V gene lookup returns CDR1 SGHAT and CDR2 FQNNGV. This CDR3 has 15 amino acids. The CDR3 here is CASSLQGLANNEQFF. DNA for the CDR3: TGTGCCAGCAGCTTACAGGGACTAGCGAACAATGAGCAGTTCTTC.